These T cell receptor beta chains were read from a single sample in a study of blood T cell repertoires in COVID-19. Profiled with immunoSEQ multiplex PCR; TCRdb holds only in-frame clones, not every one. Here the sample spans over 75,000 clones, 70% to 90% being singletons. The sequencing input was peripheral blood. The receptors here all came from a man aged 45-60 years with COVID-19, enrolled during active disease. Both conserved end residues are part of each CDR3. D genes are given only for firm matches. Clone sizes are given selectively: once, few, many, or a class where the clone is expanded.

TRBV13	-	TRBD1	TRBJ2-7	TGTGCCAGCAGCCACGGACAGGGGGACTACGAGCAGTACTTC	CASSHGQGDYEQYF
TRBV19	-	TRBD1	TRBJ1-5	TGTGCCAGTAGTACCTCCTATGGACAGGGACGTAGCAATCAGCCCCAGCATTTT	CASSTSYGQGRSNQPQHF
TRBV3-1/TRBV3-2	-	TRBD1	TRBJ1-1	TGTGCCAGCAGCCCGTACGACAGGGTGAACACTGAAGCTTTCTTT	CASSPYDRVNTEAFF
TRBV10-2	-	TRBD1	TRBJ1-2	TGCGCCAGCAGTGAGTCGACAGGGTACGGCTACACCTTC	CASSESTGYGYTF
TRBV11-2	once	-	TRBJ1-1	TGTGCCAGCAGCTCTTCAGCGTACCCAAGAGGATCTGAAGCTTTCTTT	CASSSSAYPRGSEAFF
TRBV24-1	-	TRBD1	TRBJ1-2	TGTGCCACCAGTGGGACAGGGGAAAGTTATGGCTACACCTTC	CATSGTGESYGYTF
TRBV3-1/TRBV3-2	-	-	TRBJ2-3	TGTGCCAGCAGCCAAGACCCCCAGGGTAGGAGCACAGATACGCAGTATTTT	CASSQDPQGRSTDTQYF
TRBV7-2	-	TRBD1	TRBJ1-5	TGTGCCAGCAGCTTCATGGACAGGGGCAATCAGCCCCAGCATTTT	CASSFMDRGNQPQHF
TRBV6-5	-	-	TRBJ1-4	TGTGCCAGCCGCGGGGCGAATAATGAAAAACTGTTTTTT	CASRGANNEKLFF
TRBV4-1	-	-	TRBJ1-4	TGCGCCAGCAGCCAAGATCCGGGAGGTGCTAATGAAAAACTGTTTTTT	CASSQDPGGANEKLFF
TRBV5-1	few	-	TRBJ2-2	TGCGCCAGCAGCGCCCGCGGGTCTGGGGTCACCGGGGAGCTGTTTTTT	CASSARGSGVTGELFF
TRBV18	-	TRBD1	TRBJ1-5	TGTGCCAGCTCAGGGACAGGGGCCAATCAGCCCCAGCATTTT	CASSGTGANQPQHF
TRBV18	-	-	TRBJ1-5	TGTGCCAGCTCACCAGGACAGAATCAGCCCCAGCATTTT	CASSPGQNQPQHF
TRBV18	-	-	TRBJ2-7	TGTGCCAGCTCACAACCTAGCGCGAGCTCCTACGAGCAGTACTTC	CASSQPSASSYEQYF
TRBV6-5	once	-	TRBJ1-3	TGTGCCAGCAGTTACCAGTGGGCGGGTCTCGGAAACACCATATATTTT	CASSYQWAGLGNTIYF
TRBV2	-	-	TRBJ2-3	TGTGCCACCCCGAGGTTCCTCTCATTCGATACGCAGTATTTT	CATPRFLSFDTQYF
TRBV7-2	-	-	TRBJ1-4	TGTGCCAGCAGCTTGAAGAGGCAGACCTTTGCAACTAATGAAAAACTGTTTTTT	CASSLKRQTFATNEKLFF
TRBV7-2	-	-	TRBJ1-1	TGTGCCAGCAGCCCAGGGTCCTTTGGGGGGACTGAAGCTTTCTTT	CASSPGSFGGTEAFF
TRBV18	-	TRBD1	TRBJ2-7	TGTGCCAGCTCACCAGGACAGGGCAACTACGAGCAGTACTTC	CASSPGQGNYEQYF
TRBV6-2/TRBV6-3	few	TRBD2	TRBJ2-7	TGTGCCAGCAGTGTATGGACTAGCGGGAAGACGGGCGAGCAGTACTTC	CASSVWTSGKTGEQYF
TRBV4-2	-	-	TRBJ1-2	TGTGCCAGCAGCCAAGAAGGAACAGGAACCATTAGGTATGGCTACACCTTC	CASSQEGTGTIRYGYTF
TRBV7-9	-	-	TRBJ1-1	TGTGCCAGCAGCTTATCCCTGTCCCCTTTCTTT	CASSLSLSPFF
TRBV7-6	-	-	TRBJ1-2	TGTGCCAGCAGCGACCGACAGTTGGGGAGGTATGGCTACACCTTC	CASSDRQLGRYGYTF
TRBV10-3	-	-	TRBJ2-7	TGTGCCATCAGCCTGGACGGGAGCTCCTACGAGCAGTACTTC	CAISLDGSSYEQYF
TRBV21-1	-	-	TRBJ1-4	TGTGCCAGCAGCAAAAAAAAATTGGTAGAAGCTGGGACAGGGAGTGAAAAACTGTTTTTT	CASSKKKLVEAGTGSEKLFF
TRBV7-6	-	-	TRBJ1-6	TGTGCCAGCAGCCCCATCAGGTCTCCAAACAATAATTCACCCCTCCACTTT	CASSPIRSPNNNSPLHF
TRBV3-1/TRBV3-2	-	TRBD2	TRBJ2-2	TGTGCCAGCAGCCTTGGACTAGCGGGGGGGCTGGGTCCCGGGGAGCTGTTTTTT	CASSLGLAGGLGPGELFF
TRBV14	-	-	TRBJ1-2	TGTGCCAGCAGCCAAGCCAGGGACTATGGCTACACCTTC	CASSQARDYGYTF